The T cell receptor beta chain described here comes from a study of blood T cell repertoires in COVID-19. As for the study in general: Researchers got acute and convalescent COVID-19 samples from the United States, Italy and Spain. T cells, B-cell-depleted T cells, or PBMCs provided the cDNA or gDNA that served as material.

Original handling: By means of reference gene primer amplification, nucleated cell counts were estimated. Using immunoSEQ multiplex PCR, the repertoire was profiled, and TCRdb retains in-frame clones only, with some absent. That table is the source of V, J and clone size, and D and trimming were worked out from the DNA. This table has some 99,000 clones, 65% to 90% appearing once. The CDR3 is made up of 11 amino acids. The V end lost 4 bases, the J end lost 8 bases, and 7 bases lay between the germline ends. CDR1 and CDR2 (germline): SGHRS, YFSETQ. The sequenced material came from peripheral blood. The origin of this receptor is a woman of 80 years or more with active or convalescent COVID-19. This rearrangement joins TRBV5-1 to TRBJ2-1; D gene ambiguous. The DNA for the CDR3 is TGCGCCAGCAGCGAAAGAGATGAGCAGTTCTTC. Amino acid sequence: CASSERDEQFF.